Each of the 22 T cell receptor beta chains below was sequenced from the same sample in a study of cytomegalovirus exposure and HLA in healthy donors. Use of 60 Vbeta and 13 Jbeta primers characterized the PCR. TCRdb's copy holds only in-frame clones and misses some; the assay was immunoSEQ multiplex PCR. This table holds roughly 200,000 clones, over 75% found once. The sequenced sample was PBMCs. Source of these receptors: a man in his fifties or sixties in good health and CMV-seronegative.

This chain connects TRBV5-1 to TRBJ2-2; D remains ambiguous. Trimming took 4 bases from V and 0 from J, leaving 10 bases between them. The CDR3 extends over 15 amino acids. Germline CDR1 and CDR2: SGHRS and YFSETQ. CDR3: CASSLGLANTGELFF. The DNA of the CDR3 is TGCGCCAGCAGCCTGGGTCTAGCGAACACCGGGGAGCTGTTTTTT.

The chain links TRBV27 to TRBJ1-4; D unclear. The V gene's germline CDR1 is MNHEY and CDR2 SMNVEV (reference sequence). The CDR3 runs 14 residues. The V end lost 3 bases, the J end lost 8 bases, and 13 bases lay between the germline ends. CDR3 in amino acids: CASSFERMGEKLFF. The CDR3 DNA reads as TGTGCCAGCAGTTTCGAAAGAATGGGCGAAAAACTGTTTTTT.

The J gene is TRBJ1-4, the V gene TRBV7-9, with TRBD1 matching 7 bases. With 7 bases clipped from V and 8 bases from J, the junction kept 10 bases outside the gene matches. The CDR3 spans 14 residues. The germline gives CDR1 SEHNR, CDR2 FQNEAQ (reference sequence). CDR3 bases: TGTGCCAGCACCTCTCAAGGGACAGTGGAAAAACTGTTTTTT. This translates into CASTSQGTVEKLFF.

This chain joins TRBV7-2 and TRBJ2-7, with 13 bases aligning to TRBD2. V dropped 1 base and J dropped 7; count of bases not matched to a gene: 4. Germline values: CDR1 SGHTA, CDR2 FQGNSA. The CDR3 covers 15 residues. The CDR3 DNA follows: TGTGCCAGCAGCTTAGTACTAGCGGGAGGGATGGAGCAGTACTTC. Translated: CASSLVLAGGMEQYF.

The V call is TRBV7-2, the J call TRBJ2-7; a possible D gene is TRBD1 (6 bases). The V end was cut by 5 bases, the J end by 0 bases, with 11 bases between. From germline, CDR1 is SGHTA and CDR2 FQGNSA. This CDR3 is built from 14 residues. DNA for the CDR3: TGTGCCAGCAGCAGCGACAGGTTCTCCTACGAGCAGTACTTC. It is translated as CASSSDRFSYEQYF.

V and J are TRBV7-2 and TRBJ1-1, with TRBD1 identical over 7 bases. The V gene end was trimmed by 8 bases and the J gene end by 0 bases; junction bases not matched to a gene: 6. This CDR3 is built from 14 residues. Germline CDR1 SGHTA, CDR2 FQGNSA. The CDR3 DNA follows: TGTGCCAGCGGAAGGGGGCTCATGAACACTGAAGCTTTCTTT. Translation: CASGRGLMNTEAFF. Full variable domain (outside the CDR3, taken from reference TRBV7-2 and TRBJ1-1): GAGVSQSPSNKVTEKGKDVELRCDPISGHTALYWYRQSLGQGLEFLIYFQGNSAPDKSGLPSDRFSAERTGGSVSTLTIQRTQQEDSAVYLCASGRGLMNTEAFFGQGTRLTVV.

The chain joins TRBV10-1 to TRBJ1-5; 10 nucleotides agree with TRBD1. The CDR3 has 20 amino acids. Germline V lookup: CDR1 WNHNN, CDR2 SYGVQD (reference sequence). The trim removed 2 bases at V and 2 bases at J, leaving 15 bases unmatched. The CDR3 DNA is TGCGCCAGCAGTGAGAAACCGGGACAGGGGAAACGAGAGGGCAATCAGCCCCAGCATTTT. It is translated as CASSEKPGQGKREGNQPQHF.

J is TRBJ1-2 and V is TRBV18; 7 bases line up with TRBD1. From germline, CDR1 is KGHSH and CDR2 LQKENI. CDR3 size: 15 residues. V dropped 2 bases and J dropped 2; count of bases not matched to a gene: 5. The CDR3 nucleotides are TGTGCCAGCTCACCAGAGGACAGGAGAAACTATGGCTACACCTTC. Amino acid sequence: CASSPEDRRNYGYTF.

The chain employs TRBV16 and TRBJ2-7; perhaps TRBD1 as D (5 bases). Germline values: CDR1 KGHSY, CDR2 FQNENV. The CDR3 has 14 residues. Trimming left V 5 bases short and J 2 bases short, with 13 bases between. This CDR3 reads CASSSSTATYEQYF. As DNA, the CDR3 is TGTGCCAGCAGCTCTTCGACAGCAACCTACGAGCAGTACTTC.

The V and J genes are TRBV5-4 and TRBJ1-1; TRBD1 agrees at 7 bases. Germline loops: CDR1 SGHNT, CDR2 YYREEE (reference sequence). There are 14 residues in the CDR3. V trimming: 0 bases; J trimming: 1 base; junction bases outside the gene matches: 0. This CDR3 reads CASSLDRGNTEAFF. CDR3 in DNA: TGTGCCAGCAGCTTGGACAGGGGGAACACTGAAGCTTTCTTT.

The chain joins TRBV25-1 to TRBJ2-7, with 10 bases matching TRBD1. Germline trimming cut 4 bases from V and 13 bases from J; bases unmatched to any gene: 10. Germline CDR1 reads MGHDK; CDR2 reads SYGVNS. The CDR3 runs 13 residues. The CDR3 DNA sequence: TGTGCCAGCAGTGCCAGGGACAGGGGTTTCCCTTACTTC. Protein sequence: CASSARDRGFPYF.

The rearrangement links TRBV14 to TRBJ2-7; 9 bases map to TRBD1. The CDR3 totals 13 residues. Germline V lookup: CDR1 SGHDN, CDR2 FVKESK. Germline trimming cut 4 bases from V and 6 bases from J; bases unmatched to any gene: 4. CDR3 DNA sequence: TGTGCCAGCAGCCCCGGGACAGGGACCGAGCAGTACTTC. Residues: CASSPGTGTEQYF. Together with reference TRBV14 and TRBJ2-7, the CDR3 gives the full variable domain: EAGVTQFPSHSVIEKGQTVTLRCDPISGHDNLYWYRRVMGKEIKFLLHFVKESKQDESGMPNNRFLAERTGGTYSTLKVQPAELEDSGVYFCASSPGTGTEQYFGPGTRLTVT.

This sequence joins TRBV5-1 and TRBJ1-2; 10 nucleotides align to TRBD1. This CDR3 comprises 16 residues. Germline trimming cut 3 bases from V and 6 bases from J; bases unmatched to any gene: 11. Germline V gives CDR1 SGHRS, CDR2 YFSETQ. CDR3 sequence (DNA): TGCGCCAGCAGCTCCCACCGGGACAGGGGTTCAGATGGCTACACCTTC. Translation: CASSSHRDRGSDGYTF.

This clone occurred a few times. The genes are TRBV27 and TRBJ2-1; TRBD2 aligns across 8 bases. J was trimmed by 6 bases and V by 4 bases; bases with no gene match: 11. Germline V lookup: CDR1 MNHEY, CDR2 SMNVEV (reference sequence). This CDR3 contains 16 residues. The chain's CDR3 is CASSSPRSGRGNEQFF. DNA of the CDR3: TGTGCCAGCAGTTCCCCCAGGAGCGGGAGAGGCAATGAGCAGTTCTTC.

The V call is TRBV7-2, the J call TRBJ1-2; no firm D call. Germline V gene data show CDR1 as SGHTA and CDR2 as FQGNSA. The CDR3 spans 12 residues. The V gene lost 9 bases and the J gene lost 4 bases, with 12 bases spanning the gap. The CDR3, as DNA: TGTGCCAGTATGAATTCGGGCTATGGCTACACCTTC. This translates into CASMNSGYGYTF.

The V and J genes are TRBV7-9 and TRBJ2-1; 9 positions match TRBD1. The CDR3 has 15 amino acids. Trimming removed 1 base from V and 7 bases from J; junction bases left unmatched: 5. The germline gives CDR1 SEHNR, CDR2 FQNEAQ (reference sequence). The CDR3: CASSLGGQGYNEQFF. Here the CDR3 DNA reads TGTGCCAGCAGCTTAGGGGGACAGGGCTATAATGAGCAGTTCTTC.

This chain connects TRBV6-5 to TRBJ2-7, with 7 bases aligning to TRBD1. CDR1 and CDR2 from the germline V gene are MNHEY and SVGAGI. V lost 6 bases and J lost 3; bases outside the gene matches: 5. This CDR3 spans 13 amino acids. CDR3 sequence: CASSRDSLYEQYF. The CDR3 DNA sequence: TGTGCCAGCAGCCGGGACAGCCTCTACGAGCAGTACTTC.

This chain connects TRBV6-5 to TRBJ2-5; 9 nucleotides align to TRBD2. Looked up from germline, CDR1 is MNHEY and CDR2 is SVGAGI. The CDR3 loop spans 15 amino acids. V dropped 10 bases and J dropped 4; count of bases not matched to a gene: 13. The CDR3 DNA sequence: TGTGCCACCCTCAATCGGCGGGGGGGCCTAGAGACCCAGTACTTC. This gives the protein CATLNRRGGLETQYF.

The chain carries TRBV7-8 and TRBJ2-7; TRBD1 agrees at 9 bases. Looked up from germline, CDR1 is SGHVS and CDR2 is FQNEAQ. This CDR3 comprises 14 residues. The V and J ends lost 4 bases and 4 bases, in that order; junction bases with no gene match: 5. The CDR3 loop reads CASSSRQGGYEQYF. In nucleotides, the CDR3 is TGTGCCAGCAGCTCGAGACAGGGGGGGTACGAGCAGTACTTC.

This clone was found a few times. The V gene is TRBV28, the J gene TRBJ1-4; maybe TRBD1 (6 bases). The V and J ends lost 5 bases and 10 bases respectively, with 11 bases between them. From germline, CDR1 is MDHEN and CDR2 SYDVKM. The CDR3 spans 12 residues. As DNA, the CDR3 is TGTGCCAGCAGTCAACAGGGACCAAAACTGTTTTTT. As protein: CASSQQGPKLFF.

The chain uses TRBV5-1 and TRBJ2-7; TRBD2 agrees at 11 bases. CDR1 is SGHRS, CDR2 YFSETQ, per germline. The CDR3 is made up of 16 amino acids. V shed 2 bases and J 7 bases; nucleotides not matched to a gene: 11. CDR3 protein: CASSFGTSGGVGEQYF. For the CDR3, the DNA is TGCGCCAGCAGCTTCGGGACTAGCGGAGGGGTGGGAGAGCAGTACTTC. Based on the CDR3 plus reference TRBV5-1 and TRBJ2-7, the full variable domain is KAGVTQTPRYLIKTRGQQVTLSCSPISGHRSVSWYQQTPGQGLQFLFEYFSETQRNKGNFPGRFSGRQFSNSRSEMNVSTLELGDSALYLCASSFGTSGGVGEQYFGPGTRLTVT.

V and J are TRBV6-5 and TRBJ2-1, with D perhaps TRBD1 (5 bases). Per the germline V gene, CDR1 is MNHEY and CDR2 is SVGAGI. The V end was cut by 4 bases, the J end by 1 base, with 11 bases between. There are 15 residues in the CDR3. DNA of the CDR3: TGTGCCAGCAGTTTCCAGACAGAGTCCTACAATGAGCAGTTCTTC. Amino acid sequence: CASSFQTESYNEQFF.